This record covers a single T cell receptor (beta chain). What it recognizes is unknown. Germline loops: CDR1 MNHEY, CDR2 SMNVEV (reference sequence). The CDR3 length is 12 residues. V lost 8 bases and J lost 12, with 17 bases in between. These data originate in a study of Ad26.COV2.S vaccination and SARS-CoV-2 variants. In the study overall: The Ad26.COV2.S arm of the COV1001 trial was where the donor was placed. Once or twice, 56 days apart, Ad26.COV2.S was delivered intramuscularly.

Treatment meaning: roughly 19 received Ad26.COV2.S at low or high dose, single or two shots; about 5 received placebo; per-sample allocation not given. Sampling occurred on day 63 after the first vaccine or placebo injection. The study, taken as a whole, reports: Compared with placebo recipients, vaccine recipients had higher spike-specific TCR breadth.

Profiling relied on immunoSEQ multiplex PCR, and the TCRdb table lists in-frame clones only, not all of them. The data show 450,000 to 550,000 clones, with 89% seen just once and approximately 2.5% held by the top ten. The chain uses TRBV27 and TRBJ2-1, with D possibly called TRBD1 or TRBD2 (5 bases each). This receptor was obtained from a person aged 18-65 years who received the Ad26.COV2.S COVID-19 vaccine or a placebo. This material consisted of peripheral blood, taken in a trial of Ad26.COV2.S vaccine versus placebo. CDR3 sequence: CASGFRPGGQFF. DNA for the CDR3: TGTGCCAGCGGCTTTCGACCTGGGGGGCAGTTCTTC.